This passage covers 18 T cell receptor beta chains from one sample sequenced in a study of CD8 T cells in ankylosing spondylitis. TCRdb fed the 5' RACE reads into MiXCR, producing one record per CDR3 protein. The top ten hold 2.5% to 3% of the sample, which has roughly 120,000 distinct CDR3 sequences, about an eighth seen once. Sequenced sample: blood, either unsorted or a sorted T cell fraction (not recorded which). These receptors were collected from a female donor with ankylosing spondylitis or in good health (not recorded which).

This clonotype was seen at least ten times. The chain is built from TRBV29-1 and TRBJ2-3; no firm D call. The CDR3 runs to 10 residues. CDR1 and CDR2 from the germline V gene are SQVTM and ANQGSEA. The ends were cut back, 6 bases at V and 2 bases at J, with 3 bases in the middle. CDR3 region: CSVDTDTQYF. The CDR3 nucleotides are TGCAGCGTGGACACAGATACGCAGTATTTT.

The V gene is TRBV3-1, the J gene TRBJ2-3; TRBD2 might be the D (5 bases). Germline CDR1 reads LGHDT; CDR2 reads YNNKEL (reference sequence). CDR3 length equals 14 residues. The V and J ends lost 2 bases and 2 bases respectively, with 8 bases between them. The CDR3 DNA is TGTGCCAGCAGCCAACGAGCGGTCACAGATACGCAGTATTTT. It codes for CASSQRAVTDTQYF.

This clonotype has a count of ten or more. The chain employs TRBV5-1 and TRBJ2-1; no clear D gene. Germline V gene data show CDR1 as SGHRS and CDR2 as YFSETQ. V shed 0 bases and J shed 8 bases, with 6 bases lying between them. The CDR3 covers 12 residues. The CDR3 sequence: CASSLAGYEQFF. DNA for the CDR3: TGCGCCAGCAGCTTGGCCGGGTATGAGCAGTTCTTC.

The rearrangement links TRBV12-3 or TRBV12-4 to TRBJ2-3; D tentatively fits TRBD1 or TRBD2 (5 bases each). V shed 4 bases and J shed 12 bases, with 14 bases lying between them. The CDR3 totals 12 residues. CDR3 residues: CASSSGGTVQYF. For the CDR3, the DNA is TGTGCCAGCAGTTCCGGTGGGACGGTCCAGTATTTT.

The rearrangement links TRBV18 to TRBJ2-5, with D possibly TRBD2 on 5 matching bases. The CDR3 runs 15 residues. Germline V gives CDR1 KGHSH, CDR2 LQKENI. V dropped 3 bases and J dropped 3 bases, with 14 bases sitting between them. The CDR3 region has the DNA TGTGCCAGCTCACCGTTTTTAGCCGGGGAAGAGACCCAGTACTTC. Amino acids: CASSPFLAGEETQYF.

Remarks on this clonotype: This may be a read error, as it is one base from a much larger clone. The J gene is TRBJ2-3, the V gene TRBV21-1. The J call may be in error: the DNA end matches TRBJ1-5 better. TRBV21-1 is a recognized pseudogene. This CDR3 has 11 residues. As DNA, the CDR3 is TGTGCCAGCACGGTGACAGATACGCAGCATTTT. Encoded protein: CASTVTDTQHF.

There are a few counts of this clonotype. The rearrangement links TRBV12-3 or TRBV12-4 to TRBJ1-5; D may be TRBD1 (6 bases). The ends were cut back, 7 bases at V and 7 bases at J, with 14 bases in the middle. This CDR3 region has 13 residues. The DNA for the CDR3 is TGTGCCAGCACTCCCCACCAGGGGCAGCCCCAGCATTTT. This encodes CASTPHQGQPQHF.

This clonotype was recorded at least ten times. This sequence joins TRBV20-1 and TRBJ1-2, with TRBD1 identical over 8 bases. Germline CDR1 reads DFQATT; CDR2 reads SNEGSKA (reference sequence). This CDR3 has 15 amino acids. The ends lost 0 bases at V and 7 bases at J; junction bases unmatched: 10. CDR3 nucleotide sequence: TGCAGTGCTAGAGATCCGCAGGGGGCGAGAGGTGGCTACACCTTC. Protein: CSARDPQGARGGYTF.

The rearrangement links TRBV6-5 to TRBJ2-1; TRBD2 matches 14 bases. V lost 2 bases and J lost 8; bases outside the gene matches: 8. Germline assignment: CDR1 MNHEY and CDR2 SVGAGI. This CDR3 is built from 17 residues. The CDR3 DNA sequence: TGTGCCAGCAGTTACGGGACTAGCGGGAGTACATTCTATGAGCAGTTCTTC. Translation: CASSYGTSGSTFYEQFF.

At least ten counts were recorded for this clonotype. The chain has TRBV5-1 and TRBJ2-2; TRBD2 matches at 7 bases. This CDR3 contains 15 residues. Looked up from germline, CDR1 is SGHRS and CDR2 is YFSETQ. V lost 6 bases and J lost 0; bases outside the gene matches: 5. The CDR3 DNA is TGCGCCAGCAAAGCAGCGGGGACGAACACCGGGGAGCTGTTTTTT. Translating it yields CASKAAGTNTGELFF.

This clonotype was detected ten times or more. This chain uses TRBV5-1 with TRBJ2-7; D is perhaps TRBD1 (5 bases). CDR1 and CDR2 (germline): SGHRS, YFSETQ. The germline V and J ends were trimmed by 0 bases and 9 bases, with 19 bases remaining between them. The CDR3 totals 15 residues. The CDR3 DNA sequence: TGCGCCAGCAGCTTGGCCTCCAGGGATGTAGGCGTGCAGTACTTC. It codes for CASSLASRDVGVQYF.

This clonotype was seen only a few times. The chain employs TRBV6-1 and TRBJ1-6; tentative D call: TRBD1 (5 bases). Per germline, CDR1 MNHNS and CDR2 SASEGT. The CDR3 spans 17 residues. V was cut by 6 bases and J by 6 bases, with 21 bases left in between. The CDR3 spells CASRQPTGALGNSPLHF. CDR3 DNA: TGTGCCAGCAGACAACCGACTGGGGCCCTGGGTAATTCACCCCTCCACTTT.

This clonotype was picked up many times. This chain joins TRBV20-1 and TRBJ2-7; 7 nucleotides align to TRBD2. V was clipped by 1 base and J by 2 bases; unmatched bases: 5. The CDR3 extends over 14 amino acids. Germline V gene data show CDR1 as DFQATT and CDR2 as SNEGSKA (reference sequence). CDR3 sequence (DNA): TGCAGTGCTAGAGTGGCGGGAGCAACCTACGAGCAGTACTTC. Its protein product is CSARVAGATYEQYF.

This chain uses TRBV29-1 with TRBJ1-1; 7 nucleotides line up with TRBD1. The V gene end was trimmed by 7 bases and the J gene end by 2 bases; junction bases not matched to a gene: 7. CDR1 is SQVTM and CDR2 is ANQGSEA in the germline V gene. This CDR3 region has 13 residues. The CDR3 region has the DNA TGCAGCGCAGGGACAGTTCTCAACACTGAAGCTTTCTTT. Encoded protein: CSAGTVLNTEAFF.

Many counts were recorded for this clonotype. The chain links TRBV6-1 to TRBJ2-3, with 11 bases aligning to TRBD2. The CDR3 extends over 17 amino acids. Unmatched junction bases numbered 7, after V lost 5 bases and J lost 0 bases. The germline CDR1 and CDR2 sequences are MNHNS and SASEGT. The CDR3, as DNA: TGTGCCAGCAGTCGCCCCATAGCGGGAGGGAGCACAGATACGCAGTATTTT. This translates into CASSRPIAGGSTDTQYF.

In regard to this clonotype: Germline is not matched at one junction end, which may reflect a read error. This chain connects TRBV7-2 to TRBJ2-1; 12 nucleotides line up with TRBD2. The CDR3 is 17 amino acids. In germline, CDR1 is SGHTA, CDR2 FQGNSA. CDR3 in amino acids: CASSPFILAGGYNDQFF. CDR3 bases: TGTGCCAGCAGCCCATTTATACTAGCGGGGGGTTACAATGACCAGTTCTTC.

At least ten counts were recorded for this clonotype. The CDR3, as DNA: TGTGCCAGCAGCGATTCATCGACAGGTGCCTACGAGCAGTACTTC. Protein product: CASSDSSTGAYEQYF. The chain uses TRBV5-6 and TRBJ2-7; perhaps TRBD1 as D (6 bases). Looked up from germline, CDR1 is SGHDT and CDR2 is YYEEEE. This CDR3 comprises 15 residues. With 4 bases removed from V and 2 bases from J, the gap between germline ends came to 16 bases. The variable domain in full, with the rest retrieved from reference TRBV5-6 and TRBJ2-7, is DAGVTQSPTHLIKTRGQQVTLRCSPKSGHDTVSWYQQALGQGPQFIFQYYEEEERQRGNFPDRFSGHQFPNYSSELNVNALLLGDSALYLCASSDSSTGAYEQYFGPGTRLTVT.

The rearrangement uses TRBV28 and TRBJ1-4, with 8 bases aligning to TRBD1. Germline CDR1 is MDHEN and CDR2 is SYDVKM. V dropped 6 bases and J dropped 7; count of bases not matched to a gene: 10. The CDR3 contains 15 residues. CDR3 residues: CASSPRDRRGEKLFF. Written as DNA, the CDR3 is TGTGCCAGCAGCCCGAGGGACAGGCGGGGTGAAAAACTGTTTTTT.